This T cell receptor beta chain was captured by sequencing in a study of blood T cell repertoires in COVID-19. CDR3 length: 14 amino acids. The V gene's germline CDR1 is MGHRA and CDR2 YSYEKL. Trimming took 1 base from V and 7 from J; bases not matched to a gene: 5. Clones were read by immunoSEQ multiplex PCR, and TCRdb kept only the in-frame ones, dropping some. In the table there are roughly 270,000 clones, over 75% of which are singletons. This clonotype was obtained from a man between 50 and 59 years old with active or convalescent COVID-19. What was sequenced was peripheral blood. The gene calls are TRBV4-1 and TRBJ2-7; 9 bases align to TRBD2. CDR3 in amino acids: CASSQGLAAGEQYF. The CDR3 region has the DNA TGCGCCAGCAGCCAAGGACTAGCGGCGGGGGAGCAGTACTTC.